In this sample, the clone carrying this T cell receptor (beta chain) turned up many times. Its antigen is not identified. The data are from a study of spatial heterogeneity in lung cancer. As to time point: sample taken at primary tumor resection. In each case, whole RNA from tumor, nontumor lung or frozen PBMC was sequenced unsorted. CDR3 size: 19 residues. TCRdb reanalysed the 5' RACE reads using MiXCR and keeps one entry per CDR3 protein. The data contain some 100,000 distinct CDR3 sequences, roughly 4.5% of them singletons. Study-wide results and limits: It was found that expanded intratumoral alpha and beta TCR counts tracked tumor mutation counts.

V is TRBV21-1 and J is TRBJ2-2; the tabulated D call, TRBD2, remains unverified against the DNA. TRBV21-1 is shown as a pseudogene. This specimen was lung tumor tissue, taken at surgery. This TCR came from a male donor with early-stage non-small cell lung cancer. CDR3 DNA sequence: TGTGCCAGCAGCAAAGTCGGGACTAGCGGGAGTAGTAACACCGGGGAGCTGTTTTTT. Its translation: CASSKVGTSGSSNTGELFF.